The present T cell receptor beta chain was sequenced within a study of blood T cell repertoires in COVID-19 (dated by TCRdb to about 2020). Concerning the study at large: Samples covering the acute and convalescent phases of COVID-19 were provided by collaborators in the United States, Italy and Spain. The material from the prospective study consisted of cDNA or gDNA derived from T cells, B-cell-depleted T cells, or PBMCs. The dataset comprised deeply sampled blood TCRbeta repertoires from subjects exposed to, actively infected with, or recovered from COVID-19. The repertoires were released in a freely available public database meant as a resource for research on the immune response to SARS-CoV-2. Samples were obtained from the ongoing ImmuneRACE study (first 160 participants) and from roughly 1,300 subjects provided by 6 global collaborators. Nearly every sample came with metadata listing a de-identified subject ID, COVID-19 status, age in years and sex. Where HLA class I and class II types were available, the types were taken from metadata supplied by the sample provider, not from assay-based typing.

The immunoSEQ Assay, a bias-controlled multiplex PCR, was used to amplify TCRbeta CDR3 regions from genomic DNA. As for the original processing: Within the assay, amplification of reference gene primers was used to estimate how many nucleated cells each sample contained. To quantify the absolute abundance of each unique TCRbeta CDR3 rearrangement, sequence reads were collapsed and filtered. For each sample, productive Simpson clonality was calculated as the square root of Simpson's diversity index across productive rearrangements. TCRdb carries this immuneACCESS record with in-frame sequences only. Its versions omit some clonotypes, under half of them owing to an unresolved V gene in the studies checked, with the rest unexplained. The V and J calls and clone size were taken over from that table, and D and trimming were inferred from the DNA. The sample records about 260,000 clones, 80% to 90% of which are singletons. The top ten constitute about 10% of the sample.

Looking up the germline V gene (reference sequence) yields CDR1 SEHNR and CDR2 FQNEAQ. The germline V end is reduced by 7 bases and the J end by 1 base; junction bases left unmatched: 5. From cysteine to phenylalanine, the CDR3 is 15 amino acids long. Kept here is only the CDR3 DNA, which spans 45 bases and is read in frame from base 1. One collaborating source in Seattle enrolled patients while the patients were actively infected and followed the patients over time throughout the course of disease. Each collaborating institution followed its own protocols to collect whole blood in K2EDTA tubes. For TCRbeta analysis, collaborators shipped samples as frozen whole blood, isolated PBMCs, or DNA extracted from either of those sample types. General conclusions and limits of the study: Clinical and demographic metadata were provided uncurated, with the amount varying by source and participant.

A remark on this clone: It lacks a known antigen. No much larger clone exists at a distance of one base, and base qualities are not known.

The TCR comes from a woman in her 70s with COVID-19, enrolled during active disease. The chain couples TRBV7-9 to TRBJ2-5; 11 bases in between match TRBD2. Sequencing was carried out using peripheral blood. The CDR3 corresponds to CASTRTSGSQETQYF. In nucleotides, the sequence is TGTGCCAGCACTAGGACTAGCGGGTCCCAAGAGACCCAGTACTTC.